The entry below gives a single T cell receptor (beta chain) sequence along with its context. Its matching antigen is unknown. The data belong to a study of T cells in localized non-small cell lung cancer. Findings and limits, study-wide: Because only a single region of the tumor was sequenced, heterogeneity remains possible. Uninvolved adjacent lung showed peak T cell clonality, exceeding tumor.

The CDR3 is 18 residues long. V lost 2 bases and J lost 1, with 18 bases in between. From germline, CDR1 is KGHSH and CDR2 LQKENI. The protocol was immunoSEQ multiplex PCR, while the TCRdb copy is restricted to in-frame clones and leaves out a portion. The data contain tens of thousands of clones, 70% to 90% of them singletons. The rearrangement joins TRBV18 to TRBJ1-5; D remains ambiguous. This material consisted of PBMCs, taken before any cancer treatment. This TCR was sampled from a man between 40 and 70 years old with stage II lung adenocarcinoma. Here the CDR3 reads CASSPTETSLGSNQPQHF. CDR3 bases: TGTGCCAGCTCACCAACAGAGACCTCCTTAGGGAGCAATCAGCCCCAGCATTTT.